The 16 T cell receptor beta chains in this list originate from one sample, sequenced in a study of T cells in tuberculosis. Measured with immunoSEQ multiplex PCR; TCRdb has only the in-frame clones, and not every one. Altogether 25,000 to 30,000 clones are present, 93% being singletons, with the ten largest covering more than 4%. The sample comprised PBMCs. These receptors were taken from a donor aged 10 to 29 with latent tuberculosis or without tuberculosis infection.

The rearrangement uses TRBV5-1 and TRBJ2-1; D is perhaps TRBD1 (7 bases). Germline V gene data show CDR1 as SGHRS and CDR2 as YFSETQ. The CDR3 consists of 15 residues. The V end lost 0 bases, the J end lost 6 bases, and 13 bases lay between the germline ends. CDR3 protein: CASSLVIQGGNEQFF. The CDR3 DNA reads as TGCGCCAGCAGCTTGGTTATCCAGGGGGGCAATGAGCAGTTCTTC.

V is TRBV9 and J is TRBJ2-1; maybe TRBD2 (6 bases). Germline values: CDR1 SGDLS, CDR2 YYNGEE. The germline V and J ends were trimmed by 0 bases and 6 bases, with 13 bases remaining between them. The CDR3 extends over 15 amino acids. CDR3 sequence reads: CASSVAYGTGNEQFF. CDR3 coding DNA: TGTGCCAGCAGCGTAGCGTACGGGACTGGCAATGAGCAGTTCTTC.

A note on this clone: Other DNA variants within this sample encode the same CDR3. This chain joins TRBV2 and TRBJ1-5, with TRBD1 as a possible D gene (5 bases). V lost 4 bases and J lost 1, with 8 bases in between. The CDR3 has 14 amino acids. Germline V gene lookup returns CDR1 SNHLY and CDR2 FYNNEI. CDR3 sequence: CASSVEGSNQPQHF. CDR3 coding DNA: TGTGCCAGCAGTGTGGAGGGGAGCAATCAGCCCCAGCATTTT.

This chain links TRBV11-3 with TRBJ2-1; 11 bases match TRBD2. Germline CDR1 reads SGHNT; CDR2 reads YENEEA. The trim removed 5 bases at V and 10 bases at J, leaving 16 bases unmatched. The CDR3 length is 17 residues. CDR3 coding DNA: TGTGCCAGCAGCCCCTATTCGGTAGCGGGAGGGCCTTGGGAGCAGTTCTTC. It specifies CASSPYSVAGGPWEQFF.

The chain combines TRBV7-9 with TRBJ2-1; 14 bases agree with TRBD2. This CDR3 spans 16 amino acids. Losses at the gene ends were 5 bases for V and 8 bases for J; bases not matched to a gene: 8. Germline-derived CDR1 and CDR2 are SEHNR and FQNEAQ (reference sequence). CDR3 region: CASSGAGTSGSHEQFF. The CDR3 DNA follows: TGTGCCAGCAGCGGGGCCGGGACTAGCGGGAGTCATGAGCAGTTCTTC.

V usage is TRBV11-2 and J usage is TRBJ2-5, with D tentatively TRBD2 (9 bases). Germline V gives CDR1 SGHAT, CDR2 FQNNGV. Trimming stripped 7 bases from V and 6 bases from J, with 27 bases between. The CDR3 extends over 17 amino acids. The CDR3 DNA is TGTGCCAGCAAGGGCAGGGGGCTTGAGCGGGAGGTAAAGACCCAGTACTTC. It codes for CASKGRGLEREVKTQYF.

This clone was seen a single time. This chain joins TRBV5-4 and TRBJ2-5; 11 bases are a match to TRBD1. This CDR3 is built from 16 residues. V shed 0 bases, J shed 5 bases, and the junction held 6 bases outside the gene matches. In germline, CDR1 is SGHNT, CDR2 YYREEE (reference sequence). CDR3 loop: CASSLGSGQGGETQYF. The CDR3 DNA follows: TGTGCCAGCAGCTTGGGTTCGGGACAGGGGGGCGAGACCCAGTACTTC.

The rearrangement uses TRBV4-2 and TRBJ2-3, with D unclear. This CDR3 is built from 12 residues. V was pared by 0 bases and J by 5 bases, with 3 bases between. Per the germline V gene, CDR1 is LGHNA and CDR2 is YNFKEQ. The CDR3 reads CASSQERDTQYF. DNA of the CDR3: TGTGCCAGCAGCCAAGAGAGAGATACGCAGTATTTT.

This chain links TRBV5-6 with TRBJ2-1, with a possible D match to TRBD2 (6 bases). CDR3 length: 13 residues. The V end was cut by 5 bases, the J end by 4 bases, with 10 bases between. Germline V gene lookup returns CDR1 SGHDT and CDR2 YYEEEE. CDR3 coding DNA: TGTGCCAGCAGTTCGACTAGTTACAATGAGCAGTTCTTC. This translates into CASSSTSYNEQFF.

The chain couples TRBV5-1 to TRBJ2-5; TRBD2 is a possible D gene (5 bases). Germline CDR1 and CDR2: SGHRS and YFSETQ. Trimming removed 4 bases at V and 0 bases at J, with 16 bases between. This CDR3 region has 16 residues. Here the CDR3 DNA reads TGCGCCAGCAGCCGGGCGGGCCAAAGCTACCAAGAGACCCAGTACTTC. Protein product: CASSRAGQSYQETQYF.

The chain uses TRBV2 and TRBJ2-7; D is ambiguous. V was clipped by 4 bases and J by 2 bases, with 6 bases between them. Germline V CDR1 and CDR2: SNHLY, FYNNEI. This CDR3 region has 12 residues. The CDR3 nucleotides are TGTGCCAGCAGTGTCGACACCTACGAGCAGTACTTC. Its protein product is CASSVDTYEQYF.

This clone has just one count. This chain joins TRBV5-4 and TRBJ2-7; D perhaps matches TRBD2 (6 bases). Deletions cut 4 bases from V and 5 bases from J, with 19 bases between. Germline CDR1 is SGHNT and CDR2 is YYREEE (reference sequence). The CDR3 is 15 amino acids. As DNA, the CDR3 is TGTGCCAGCAGCCTCCCCGGCGGGGCTTCCCACGAGCAGTACTTC. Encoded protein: CASSLPGGASHEQYF.

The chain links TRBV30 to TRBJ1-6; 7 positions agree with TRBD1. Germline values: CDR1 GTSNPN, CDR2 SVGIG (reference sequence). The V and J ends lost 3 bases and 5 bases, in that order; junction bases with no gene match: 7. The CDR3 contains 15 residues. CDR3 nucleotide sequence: TGTGCCTGGAGCGTAGGGGACAGTAATAATTCACCCCTCCACTTT. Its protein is CAWSVGDSNNSPLHF. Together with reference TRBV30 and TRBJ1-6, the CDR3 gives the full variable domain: SQTIHQWPATLVQPVGSPLSLECTVEGTSNPNLYWYRQAAGRGLQLLFYSVGIGQISSEVPQNLSASRPQDRQFILSSKKLLLSDSGFYLCAWSVGDSNNSPLHFGNGTRLTVT.

The CDR3 DNA is TGTGCCAGCAGTGAACCTTCAGGGGGTATCACTGAAGCTTTCTTT. It specifies CASSEPSGGITEAFF. V and J are TRBV2 and TRBJ1-1; 7 nucleotides align to TRBD1. Germline lookup yields CDR1 SNHLY and CDR2 FYNNEI. The J segment lost 4 bases and the V segment lost 2 bases, leaving 7 bases of the junction unmatched. This CDR3 comprises 15 residues.

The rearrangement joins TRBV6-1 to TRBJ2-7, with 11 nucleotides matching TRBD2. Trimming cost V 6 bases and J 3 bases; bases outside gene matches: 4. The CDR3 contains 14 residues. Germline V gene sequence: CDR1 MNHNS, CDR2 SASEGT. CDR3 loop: CASRETSGIYEQYF. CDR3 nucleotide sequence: TGTGCCAGCAGGGAGACTAGCGGGATCTACGAGCAGTACTTC.

CDR3 coding DNA: TGTGCCAGCAGCTTAGGCGGCCACGAAAAACTGTTTTTT. This translates into CASSLGGHEKLFF. The chain recombines TRBV7-9 with TRBJ1-4; D not resolved. There are 13 residues in the CDR3. Trimming cost V 1 base and J 8 bases, with 8 bases left between them. The germline V gene has CDR1 SEHNR and CDR2 FQNEAQ (reference sequence).